These 25 T cell receptor beta chains share one sample of origin, sequenced in a study of blood T cells in healthy people across ages. Combining a sample-barcoded 5' primer with a J-beta primer mix, a second PCR ran for roughly 7 to 11 cycles. From the 5' RACE reads, TCRdb called clonotypes with MiXCR, one entry per CDR3 protein. The table shows fewer than 800,000 distinct CDR3 sequences, with approximately 49% occurring only once. The sequenced sample was blood. Every receptor here comes from a woman aged 60-75 years in good health.

The CDR3: CAISETTAPVEQYF. The DNA for the CDR3 is TGTGCCATCAGTGAGACGACTGCCCCAGTCGAGCAGTACTTC. This sequence joins TRBV10-3 and TRBJ2-7; unclear D gene. Germline V gene data show CDR1 as ENHRY and CDR2 as SYGVKD. There are 14 residues in the CDR3. V was cut by 2 bases and J by 6 bases, with 14 bases left in between.

In the case of this clonotype: An end of the junction differs from the germline gene, which may be a read error. This chain connects TRBV6-5 to TRBJ1-2; 8 bases are shared with TRBD1. Germline CDR1 and CDR2: MNHEY and SVGAGI. The CDR3 contains 15 residues. The CDR3 DNA reads TGTGCCAGCAGTTATTCCCGGACAGGGTACTATAGCTACACCTTC. This gives the protein CASSYSRTGYYSYTF.

This clonotype was seen a single time. The genes are TRBV6-6 and TRBJ2-3; 11 nucleotides align to TRBD2. V was pared by 2 bases and J by 5 bases, with 0 bases of the junction left unmatched. Looked up from germline, CDR1 is MNHNY and CDR2 is SVGAGI (reference sequence). The CDR3 has 14 residues. Here the CDR3 DNA reads TGTGCCAGCAGTTACGGGACTAGCGGAGATACGCAGTATTTT. Its protein is CASSYGTSGDTQYF.

This chain uses TRBV7-9 with TRBJ2-7, with D unclear. The germline CDR1 and CDR2 sequences are SEHNR and FQNEAQ (reference sequence). V was trimmed by 3 bases and J by 1 base, leaving 13 bases between them. The CDR3 runs 15 residues. This chain's CDR3 is CASSFGRYPSYEQYF. The DNA for the CDR3 is TGTGCCAGCAGCTTCGGGCGGTACCCTTCCTACGAGCAGTACTTC.

This clonotype occurred many times. This rearrangement joins TRBV4-3 to TRBJ2-7, with 9 positions matching TRBD2. V dropped 1 base and J dropped 2; count of bases not matched to a gene: 3. This CDR3 has 15 residues. Germline CDR1 is LGHNA and CDR2 is YSLEER. CDR3 nucleotide sequence: TGCGCCAGCAGCCAAGGGGCTAGCGGGGCCTACGAGCAGTACTTC. Translated, it gives CASSQGASGAYEQYF.

Only a few counts were recorded for this clonotype. This chain joins TRBV20-1 and TRBJ1-2; perhaps TRBD1 as D (6 bases). The CDR3 is 14 residues long. The germline V gene has CDR1 DFQATT and CDR2 SNEGSKA (reference sequence). With 5 bases removed from V and 0 bases from J, the gap between germline ends came to 13 bases. This CDR3 reads CSAPKGGPNYGYTF. The DNA for the CDR3 is TGCAGTGCTCCCAAGGGGGGGCCTAACTATGGCTACACCTTC.

V is TRBV7-8 and J is TRBJ2-5; possibly TRBD2 for D (5 bases). The CDR3 consists of 16 residues. V was clipped by 2 bases and J by 4 bases, with 17 bases between them. CDR1 and CDR2 (germline): SGHVS, FQNEAQ. The CDR3 coding sequence is TGTGCCAGCAGCTTATCGGTCTCGGGATTGGTAGAGACCCAGTACTTC. Its protein is CASSLSVSGLVETQYF.

This clonotype turned up a few times. The V and J genes are TRBV18 and TRBJ2-7; TRBD1 agrees at 7 bases. J lost 2 bases, V lost 4 bases, and 8 bases had no gene match. This CDR3 spans 15 amino acids. Germline loops: CDR1 KGHSH, CDR2 LQKENI. CDR3 residues: CASSQTGTDTYEQYF. Here the CDR3 DNA reads TGTGCCAGCTCACAAACCGGGACAGACACCTACGAGCAGTACTTC.

The V call is TRBV5-1, the J call TRBJ2-3; TRBD2 agrees at 9 bases. CDR1 is SGHRS and CDR2 is YFSETQ in the germline V gene. J was trimmed by 2 bases and V by 4 bases; bases with no gene match: 8. The CDR3 runs 16 residues. The CDR3 DNA reads as TGCGCCAGCAGCATCCCCCTAGCGGGAAACACAGATACGCAGTATTTT. Protein product: CASSIPLAGNTDTQYF.

V is TRBV27 and J is TRBJ2-4; 12 bases agree with TRBD1. The J call may be mistaken, given a closer DNA end match to TRBJ2-7. The CDR3 totals 16 residues. CDR1 and CDR2 from the germline V gene are MNHEY and SMNVEV (reference sequence). The CDR3 region has the DNA TGTGCCAGCAGTTTCTACCCCCGGGACAGGGGGCACGAGCAGTACTTC. Translation gives CASSFYPRDRGHEQYF.

This clonotype was detected only a few times. The rearrangement joins TRBV7-9 to TRBJ2-5; possibly TRBD1 for D (5 bases). Germline V gene lookup returns CDR1 SEHNR and CDR2 FQNEAQ (reference sequence). CDR3 length equals 12 residues. The germline V and J ends were trimmed by 1 base and 11 bases, with 11 bases remaining between them. The chain's CDR3 is CASSLDLKGQYF. The CDR3 region has the DNA TGTGCCAGCAGCTTAGATCTAAAGGGGCAGTACTTC.

A few counts support this clonotype. The chain combines TRBV27 with TRBJ1-4, with a possible D match to TRBD1 (5 bases). The V gene's germline CDR1 is MNHEY and CDR2 SMNVEV (reference sequence). V gave up 9 bases and J gave up 8 bases, with 16 bases separating them. The CDR3 runs to 13 residues. In DNA form, the CDR3 reads TGTGCCAGTTCCGACAGCCGCCAGGAAAAACTGTTTTTT. Its translation is CASSDSRQEKLFF.

This clonotype was observed a handful of times. V gene TRBV4-2 combines with J gene TRBJ2-7; 9 bases fit TRBD1. V gave up 3 bases and J gave up 5 bases; unmatched junction bases: 11. The germline gives CDR1 LGHNA, CDR2 YNFKEQ. The CDR3 contains 16 residues. The CDR3 loop is CASSHQLQGAGDEQYF. In nucleotides, the CDR3 is TGTGCCAGCAGCCACCAACTACAGGGGGCTGGCGACGAGCAGTACTTC.

The chain links TRBV6-6 to TRBJ1-2, with 9 bases identical to TRBD1. Germline V CDR1 and CDR2: MNHNY, SVGAGI (reference sequence). The V gene end was trimmed by 2 bases and the J gene end by 6 bases; junction bases not matched to a gene: 10. The CDR3 spans 16 residues. CDR3 DNA sequence: TGTGCCAGCAGTTACGGTATTACAGGGGGCGCGGATGGCTACACCTTC. The encoded protein is CASSYGITGGADGYTF.

The DNA for the CDR3 is TGTGCCTGGAGTCTAAGCTCCTACGAGCAGTACTTC. Translating gives CAWSLSSYEQYF. The rearrangement uses TRBV30 and TRBJ2-7; D is uncertain. Deletions cut 2 bases from V and 0 bases from J, with 5 bases between. Looked up from germline, CDR1 is GTSNPN and CDR2 is SVGIG (reference sequence). This CDR3 is built from 12 residues.

The chain links TRBV6-2 or TRBV6-3 to TRBJ2-5; D tentatively fits TRBD1 or TRBD2 (5 bases each). The assigned J gene may be wrong: the sequence end matches TRBJ2-7 better. Germline CDR1 reads MNHEY; CDR2 reads SVGEGT. The CDR3 spans 14 residues. The CDR3 DNA is TGTGCCAGCAGGCAAGGGACGTATCCCTACGAGCAGTACTTC. Its protein product is CASRQGTYPYEQYF.

The chain combines TRBV7-8 with TRBJ2-1, with 7 bases aligning to TRBD1. The germline V gene has CDR1 SGHVS and CDR2 FQNEAQ. The length of the CDR3 is 16 residues. Trimming cost V 3 bases and J 2 bases; bases outside gene matches: 7. For the CDR3, the DNA is TGTGCCAGCAGCTTGGTTACAGGGGTCACCTACAATGAGCAGTTCTTC. Translating gives CASSLVTGVTYNEQFF.

The J gene is TRBJ2-1, the V gene TRBV25-1, with TRBD2 identical over 7 bases. The CDR3 is made up of 13 amino acids. The trim removed 10 bases at V and 5 bases at J, leaving 8 bases unmatched. Germline CDR1 reads MGHDK; CDR2 reads SYGVNS. CDR3 nucleotide sequence: TGTGCCATGGCGGGAGTAGACGACAATGAGCAGTTCTTC. Translating it yields CAMAGVDDNEQFF.

CDR3: CAWKRNEQFF. The CDR3 DNA reads TGTGCCTGGAAGCGCAATGAGCAGTTCTTC. The chain recombines TRBV30 with TRBJ2-1; D is ambiguous. The CDR3 runs to 10 residues. Germline V lookup: CDR1 GTSNPN, CDR2 SVGIG (reference sequence). V lost 4 bases to trimming and J lost 6 bases, with 4 bases between them.

This sequence joins TRBV6-5 and TRBJ1-2; unclear D gene. The CDR3 consists of 12 residues. Trimming took 9 bases from V and 3 from J, leaving 11 bases between them. Germline values: CDR1 MNHEY, CDR2 SVGAGI. The CDR3 region has the DNA TGTGCCAGTACCGACTGGCACTATGGCTACACCTTC. Residues: CASTDWHYGYTF.

Many counts were recorded for this clonotype. This chain connects TRBV12-3 or TRBV12-4 to TRBJ2-1; D possibly uses TRBD1 or TRBD2 (5 bases each). The CDR3 sequence is 16 residues long. V was shortened by 3 bases and J by 6 bases, with 18 bases between the two germline ends. The chain's CDR3 is CASSLRDGLYGNEQFF. Here the CDR3 DNA reads TGTGCCAGCAGTTTGAGGGACGGTCTCTACGGCAATGAGCAGTTCTTC.

This clonotype has at least ten counts. The J gene is TRBJ2-3, the V gene TRBV29-1; D gene ambiguous. The CDR3 sequence is 10 residues long. Per the germline V gene, CDR1 is SQVTM and CDR2 is ANQGSEA. Trimming shortened V by 4 bases and J by 6 bases, and 5 bases separated the two germline ends. This CDR3 reads CSVGGDTQYF. The CDR3 DNA reads TGCAGCGTTGGTGGGGATACGCAGTATTTT.

This clonotype has only a few counts. This chain joins TRBV15 and TRBJ2-1; TRBD2 agrees at 12 bases. CDR1 LNHNV and CDR2 YYDKDF come from the germline V gene (reference sequence). This CDR3 contains 15 residues. Unmatched junction bases numbered 7, after V lost 5 bases and J lost 8 bases. This chain's CDR3 is CATSGLLAGGDEQFF. In DNA form, the CDR3 reads TGTGCCACCAGCGGTCTACTAGCGGGAGGCGATGAGCAGTTCTTC.

This clonotype was counted ten times or more. A read error may explain this, as a much larger clone is one base away. The chain links TRBV7-2 to TRBJ2-5, with D unresolved. The germline CDR1 and CDR2 sequences are SGHTA and FQGNSA. V gave up 5 bases and J gave up 4 bases, with 14 bases separating them. The CDR3 is 14 amino acids. DNA for the CDR3: TGTGCCAGCAGCGTAGGAAGGGCGTCAGAGACCCAGTACTTC. It yields the protein CASSVGRASETQYF.

This sequence joins TRBV15 and TRBJ1-2; the D gene is possibly TRBD1 (5 bases). This CDR3 comprises 13 residues. Looked up from germline, CDR1 is LNHNV and CDR2 is YYDKDF (reference sequence). The V and J ends lost 0 bases and 7 bases respectively, with 9 bases between them. CDR3 residues: CATSRDRAGGYTF. The CDR3 region has the DNA TGTGCCACCAGCAGAGACAGGGCGGGTGGCTACACCTTC. The full variable domain, with the rest looked up from reference TRBV15 and TRBJ1-2, is DAMVIQNPRYQVTQFGKPVTLSCSQTLNHNVMYWYQQKSSQAPKLLFHYYDKDFNNEADTPDNFQSRRPNTSFCFLDIRSPGLGDTAMYLCATSRDRAGGYTFGSGTRLTVV.